The clone carrying this T cell receptor beta chain has only a few counts. TCRdb processed the 5' RACE reads anew with MiXCR; each CDR3 protein has one entry. The sample has approximately 1.8 million distinct CDR3 sequences; roughly a third are singletons. The data originate from a study of identical twins. V lost 1 base, J lost 3 bases, and 9 bases lay in between. CDR3 length: 14 amino acids. CDR1 KGHDR and CDR2 SFDVKD come from the germline V gene. The clonotype originates from a newborn girl in good health. The source material was cord blood. The gene calls are TRBV24-1 and TRBJ2-7; perhaps TRBD1 as D (6 bases). The DNA of the CDR3 is TGTGCCACCAGTGATTTACAGGGCTACTACGAGCAGTACTTC. Residues: CATSDLQGYYEQYF.